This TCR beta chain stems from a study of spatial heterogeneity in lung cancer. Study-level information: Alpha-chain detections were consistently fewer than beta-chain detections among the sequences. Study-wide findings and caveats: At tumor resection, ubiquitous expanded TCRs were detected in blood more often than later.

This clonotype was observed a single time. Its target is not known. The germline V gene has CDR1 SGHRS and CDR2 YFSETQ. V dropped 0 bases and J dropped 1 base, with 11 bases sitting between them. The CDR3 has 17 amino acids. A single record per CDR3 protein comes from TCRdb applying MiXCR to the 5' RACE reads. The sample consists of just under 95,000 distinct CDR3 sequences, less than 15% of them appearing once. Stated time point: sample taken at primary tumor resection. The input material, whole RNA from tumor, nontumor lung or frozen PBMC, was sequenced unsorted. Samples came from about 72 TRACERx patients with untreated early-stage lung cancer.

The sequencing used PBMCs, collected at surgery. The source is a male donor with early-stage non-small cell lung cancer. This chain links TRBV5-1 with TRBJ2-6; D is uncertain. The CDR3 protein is CASSLVPADSGANVLTF. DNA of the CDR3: TGCGCCAGCAGCTTGGTACCGGCTGATTCTGGGGCCAACGTCCTGACTTTC.